This TCR beta chain is drawn from a study of T cells in Graves' hyperthyroidism and ophthalmopathy. Amplified TCR beta CDR3 regions derived from RNA transcripts. The primer set for the first-round RT-PCR of the TCR CDR3 was HTBI. TCRdb fed the multiplex PCR reads into MiXCR, producing one record per CDR3 protein. The table lists more than 550,000 distinct CDR3 sequences, roughly 46% of them singletons, with 7% to 7.5% in the top ten. Details on this clonotype: Its target is not known. The conserved phenylalanine or tryptophan normally closing the CDR3 is absent here, so this likely arose from a read error. The limits of the CDR3 on the DNA are not certain, so only TCRdb's listed CDR3 is given.

The CDR3 is 10 amino acids long, termini counted. Germline values: CDR1 LNHNV, CDR2 YYDKDF (reference sequence). Those patients with uncontrolled infection, other autoimmune disease, pregnancy or lactation were excluded. Thyroid ultrasound and orbital computed tomography, with clinical symptoms and serum thyroxine and TRAb, informed diagnoses. Whole-study findings and limits: A median about 6.5 months before onset, the model predicted ophthalmopathy.

This clonotype originated in an adult man with Graves' disease, either hyperthyroidism or ophthalmopathy (not recorded which). This rearrangement joins TRBV15 to TRBJ1-4. Sequenced: peripheral blood or thyroid tissue (not recorded which). The CDR3 loop is CATSRGEGSY.